The table lists the clone carrying this T cell receptor beta chain with a count of one. What it recognizes is unknown. Per the original data handling: Per-library CDR3 reads ranged about 2 to 3.6 million; clonotypes, ~90,000 to ~550,000. TCRdb re-analysed the 5' RACE reads in MiXCR, keeping a single row per CDR3 protein. The V and J calls were not made by the authors but by TCRdb's processing. The sample has a few hundred thousand distinct CDR3 sequences, roughly 31% seen once. The data stem from a study of identical twins' blood T cells. Overall study context: About 50 million reads came from 12 libraries, six alpha, six beta.

Germline CDR1 reads SGHAT; CDR2 reads FQNNGV. Deletions cut 2 bases from V and 4 bases from J, with 9 bases between. The CDR3 is 13 residues long. The study, taken as a whole, reports: Twins shared more top CDR3 clonotypes than unrelated donors did. Shared environment remains a possible cause of twin similarity.

The receptor's source is a woman between 18 and 49 years old in good health. The sample was PBMCs. The chain carries TRBV11-2 and TRBJ2-7; D gene unclear. CDR3 in amino acids: CASSLRFDYEQYF. CDR3 in DNA: TGTGCCAGCAGCTTACGGTTTGATTACGAGCAGTACTTC.